The 28 T cell receptor beta chains given below trace back to one sample, sequenced in a study of cytomegalovirus exposure and HLA in healthy donors. Method: immunoSEQ multiplex PCR; TCRdb's copy keeps in-frame clones and lacks some. The sample contains 50,000 to 65,000 clones, 85% to 95% of which appear only once. What was sequenced was PBMCs. These receptors originate from a young woman in good health and CMV-seropositive.

The chain joins TRBV11-2 to TRBJ1-4; tentative D call: TRBD1 (5 bases). Germline lookup yields CDR1 SGHAT and CDR2 FQNNGV. V dropped 5 bases and J dropped 1 base, with 17 bases sitting between them. The CDR3 has 17 residues. DNA of the CDR3: TGTGCCAGCAGCCCCAACGGGGAGGACAAAACTAATGAAAAACTGTTTTTT. Translated, it gives CASSPNGEDKTNEKLFF. The whole variable domain, filled in from reference TRBV11-2 and TRBJ1-4, reads EAGVAQSPRYKIIEKRQSVAFWCNPISGHATLYWYQQILGQGPKLLIQFQNNGVVDDSQLPKDRFSAERLKGVDSTLKIQPAKLEDSAVYLCASSPNGEDKTNEKLFFGSGTQLSVL.

This chain joins TRBV7-6 and TRBJ1-1; the D gene is possibly TRBD1 (6 bases). Germline CDR1 reads SGHVS; CDR2 reads FNYEAQ. V lost 1 base and J lost 3, with 9 bases in between. CDR3 length: 14 residues. The CDR3 region has the DNA TGTGCCAGCAGCTTAGAAGCAGGGGACACTGAAGCTTTCTTT. Translating it yields CASSLEAGDTEAFF.

This sequence joins TRBV27 and TRBJ2-1; TRBD2 matches at 9 bases. Per the germline V gene, CDR1 is MNHEY and CDR2 is SMNVEV (reference sequence). The CDR3 has 15 amino acids. Trimming cost V 5 bases and J 7 bases; bases outside gene matches: 9. CDR3 DNA: TGTGCCAGCAGTCTCGGGACTAGCAGGTGGAATGAGCAGTTCTTC. It translates to CASSLGTSRWNEQFF.

The chain combines TRBV6-1 with TRBJ1-6; D call uncertain. Deletions cut 0 bases from V and 13 bases from J, with 13 bases between. The CDR3 totals 14 residues. Germline V gene sequence: CDR1 MNHNS, CDR2 SASEGT. CDR3 in amino acids: CASSEAGGNSPLHF. CDR3 nucleotides: TGTGCCAGCAGTGAAGCAGGAGGCAACAGCCCCCTCCACTTT.

The chain has TRBV27 and TRBJ1-4; weak D call: TRBD1 (6 bases). The CDR3 contains 14 residues. Germline CDR1 reads MNHEY; CDR2 reads SMNVEV (reference sequence). Between the trimmed V and J ends, which lost 3 bases and 8 bases, there was a span of 13 bases. The CDR3 loop is CASSLSGVVEKLFF. CDR3 DNA sequence: TGTGCCAGCAGTTTGTCAGGGGTTGTGGAAAAACTGTTTTTT. Full variable domain (remainder filled in from reference TRBV27 and TRBJ1-4): EAQVTQNPRYLITVTGKKLTVTCSQNMNHEYMSWYRQDPGLGLRQIYYSMNVEVTDKGDVPEGYKVSRKEKRNFPLILESPSPNQTSLYFCASSLSGVVEKLFFGSGTQLSVL.

This chain connects TRBV4-1 to TRBJ2-1, with D perhaps TRBD2 (7 bases). Trimming shortened V by 1 base and J by 6 bases, and 13 bases separated the two germline ends. There are 15 residues in the CDR3. CDR1 and CDR2 from the germline V gene are MGHRA and YSYEKL. The CDR3 here is CASSQASGGFNEQFF. Written as DNA, the CDR3 is TGCGCCAGCAGCCAAGCTTCGGGGGGCTTCAATGAGCAGTTCTTC.

This clone has only one observation. J is TRBJ1-4 and V is TRBV2; D is undetermined. The CDR3 is made up of 15 amino acids. Trimming left V 4 bases short and J 7 bases short, with 16 bases between. CDR1 is SNHLY and CDR2 is FYNNEI in the germline V gene. The CDR3 region is CASSGLEEGIEKLFF. The CDR3 DNA follows: TGTGCCAGCAGTGGGCTCGAGGAGGGTATTGAAAAACTGTTTTTT.

The chain uses TRBV5-1 and TRBJ2-7, with D possibly matching TRBD1 (6 bases). Germline V gives CDR1 SGHRS, CDR2 YFSETQ. V lost 2 bases to trimming and J lost 5 bases, with 20 bases between them. The CDR3 has 16 amino acids. The CDR3 bases are TGCGCCAGCAGCTTTGGGGGCCGCCCCACATGCAACGAGCAGTACTTC. It codes for CASSFGGRPTCNEQYF.

This clone was found once. The V and J genes are TRBV28 and TRBJ1-2; TRBD1 matches 7 bases. The V gene's germline CDR1 is MDHEN and CDR2 SYDVKM. The CDR3 consists of 17 residues. The V gene end was trimmed by 4 bases and the J gene end by 1 base; junction bases not matched to a gene: 12. Here the CDR3 reads CASSSFRQGLVNYGYTF. The CDR3 region has the DNA TGTGCCAGCAGTTCATTTCGACAGGGTCTTGTTAACTATGGCTACACCTTC.

The gene calls are TRBV4-2 and TRBJ2-3; 12 bases align to TRBD1. Germline lookup yields CDR1 LGHNA and CDR2 YNFKEQ. V was clipped by 3 bases and J by 3 bases; unmatched bases: 1. The CDR3 is made up of 15 amino acids. The CDR3 spells CASSQGQGATDTQYF. The CDR3 coding sequence is TGTGCCAGCAGCCAGGGACAGGGGGCAACAGATACGCAGTATTTT.

Only one count was recorded for this clone. The J gene is TRBJ2-1, the V gene TRBV18; the match to TRBD2 covers 9 bases. CDR3 length equals 14 residues. V was pared by 3 bases and J by 7 bases, with 4 bases of the junction left unmatched. CDR1 is KGHSH, CDR2 LQKENI, per germline. CDR3 in DNA: TGTGCCAGCTCACCGTTCCTAGCGGGGAATGAGCAGTTCTTC. The encoded protein is CASSPFLAGNEQFF.

The chain couples TRBV28 to TRBJ2-1, with TRBD2 matching over 8 bases. The CDR3 totals 15 residues. V lost 7 bases, J lost 4 bases, and 9 bases stayed unmatched. From germline, CDR1 is MDHEN and CDR2 SYDVKM. In DNA, the CDR3 is TGTGCCAGCACCCCCGTCCTAGCGGGTTACAATGAGCAGTTCTTC. This sequence encodes CASTPVLAGYNEQFF.

This sequence joins TRBV7-9 and TRBJ2-1; 13 nucleotides line up with TRBD2. The V gene's germline CDR1 is SEHNR and CDR2 FQNEAQ (reference sequence). This CDR3 comprises 15 residues. Trimming took 4 bases from V and 9 from J; bases not matched to a gene: 6. CDR3 amino acids: CASSSRTSGSPEQFF. CDR3 DNA sequence: TGTGCCAGCAGCTCCAGGACTAGCGGGAGTCCTGAGCAGTTCTTC. Using reference TRBV7-9 and TRBJ2-1 for the parts outside the CDR3, the full variable domain is DTGVSQNPRHKITKRGQNVTFRCDPISEHNRLYWYRQTLGQGPEFLTYFQNEAQLEKSRLLSDRFSAERPKGSFSTLEIQRTEQGDSAMYLCASSSRTSGSPEQFFGPGTRLTVL.

This rearrangement joins TRBV5-1 to TRBJ2-3, with TRBD2 matching over 7 bases. CDR1 SGHRS and CDR2 YFSETQ come from the germline V gene. The CDR3 covers 17 residues. V was pared by 3 bases and J by 6 bases, with 16 bases of the junction left unmatched. CDR3 sequence: CASSSLITQRGSDTQYF. As DNA, the CDR3 is TGCGCCAGCAGCTCTCTTATAACCCAGCGGGGCTCTGATACGCAGTATTTT. The variable domain in full, with the rest retrieved from reference TRBV5-1 and TRBJ2-3, is KAGVTQTPRYLIKTRGQQVTLSCSPISGHRSVSWYQQTPGQGLQFLFEYFSETQRNKGNFPGRFSGRQFSNSRSEMNVSTLELGDSALYLCASSSLITQRGSDTQYFGPGTRLTVL.

Only one count was recorded for this clone. The chain is built from TRBV19 and TRBJ1-1; 9 positions agree with TRBD1. V shed 7 bases, J shed 5 bases, and the junction held 5 bases outside the gene matches. The CDR3 consists of 13 residues. Germline loops: CDR1 LNHDA, CDR2 SQIVND (reference sequence). CDR3 amino acids: CASTHRGRTEAFF. The DNA of the CDR3 is TGTGCCAGTACCCACAGGGGGCGAACTGAAGCTTTCTTT.

The chain employs TRBV19 and TRBJ1-5, with 9 bases matching TRBD1. From germline, CDR1 is LNHDA and CDR2 SQIVND (reference sequence). V trimming: 2 bases; J trimming: 1 base; junction bases outside the gene matches: 6. The CDR3 consists of 17 residues. CDR3 region: CASSIPWTGVSNQPQHF. The CDR3 nucleotides are TGTGCCAGTAGTATACCCTGGACAGGGGTGAGCAATCAGCCCCAGCATTTT.

A note on this clone: The sample holds other DNA sequences that translate to the same CDR3. This chain joins TRBV27 and TRBJ2-5; the match to TRBD2 covers 9 bases. The CDR3 consists of 15 residues. Germline CDR1 reads MNHEY; CDR2 reads SMNVEV (reference sequence). With V trimmed by 5 bases and J by 3 bases, 7 bases remained unmatched. CDR3 DNA sequence: TGTGCCAGCAGTCTCCTAGCGGGGAACAAAGAGACCCAGTACTTC. Amino acids: CASSLLAGNKETQYF.

This clone appeared a single time. The J gene is TRBJ1-2, the V gene TRBV4-1; TRBD1 aligns across 10 bases. In germline, CDR1 is MGHRA, CDR2 YSYEKL. This CDR3 comprises 16 residues. V was clipped by 0 bases and J by 9 bases; unmatched bases: 10. The CDR3 DNA sequence: TGCGCCAGCAGCCAAGATCCCCACGGGACAGGGGTGAGCTACACCTTC. Protein product: CASSQDPHGTGVSYTF.

The V and J genes are TRBV7-3 and TRBJ2-5; D is unclear. Germline loops: CDR1 SGHTA, CDR2 FQGTGA. V lost 0 bases, J lost 5 bases, and 13 bases lay in between. There are 15 residues in the CDR3. CDR3 loop: CASSLTSSLGETQYF. The CDR3 DNA sequence: TGTGCCAGCAGCTTAACTTCGTCCCTCGGGGAGACCCAGTACTTC.

The CDR3, as DNA: TGTGCCAGCAGTTACCAGGCAGAGACCTACGAGCAGTACTTC. Translating gives CASSYQAETYEQYF. The rearrangement uses TRBV6-5 and TRBJ2-7; D ambiguous. The V end was cut by 2 bases, the J end by 2 bases, with 10 bases between. CDR1 is MNHEY, CDR2 SVGAGI, per germline. The CDR3 runs to 14 residues.

This chain links TRBV10-1 with TRBJ1-2; D unclear. The CDR3 spans 13 residues. Germline V gene data show CDR1 as WNHNN and CDR2 as SYGVQD (reference sequence). V dropped 6 bases and J dropped 5 bases, with 13 bases sitting between them. Here the CDR3 reads CASSASTEYGYTF. CDR3 in DNA: TGCGCCAGCAGCGCCTCGACTGAGTATGGCTACACCTTC.

The genes are TRBV6-1 and TRBJ2-7; 8 bases match TRBD1. CDR3 length equals 16 residues. Per germline, CDR1 MNHNS and CDR2 SASEGT. The ends lost 2 bases at V and 2 bases at J; junction bases unmatched: 8. CDR3 nucleotides: TGTGCCAGCAGTGAACCCCCGGCAGGGGGCACCTACGAGCAGTACTTC. This translates into CASSEPPAGGTYEQYF.

This clone was detected only a few times. The rearrangement joins TRBV7-2 to TRBJ2-2; 13 bases align to TRBD2. CDR3 length: 16 residues. The junction had 1 base not matched to a gene; V was cut back by 4 bases and J by 2 bases. Looked up from germline, CDR1 is SGHTA and CDR2 is FQGNSA. The CDR3 coding sequence is TGTGCCAGCAGCTGGACTAGCGGGGGTAACACCGGGGAGCTGTTTTTT. This encodes CASSWTSGGNTGELFF. Full variable domain (outside the CDR3, taken from reference TRBV7-2 and TRBJ2-2): GAGVSQSPSNKVTEKGKDVELRCDPISGHTALYWYRQSLGQGLEFLIYFQGNSAPDKSGLPSDRFSAERTGGSVSTLTIQRTQQEDSAVYLCASSWTSGGNTGELFFGEGSRLTVL.

The chain uses TRBV27 and TRBJ1-4; D gene unclear. The CDR3 loop spans 13 amino acids. V lost 6 bases and J 8 bases, leaving 13 bases between the germline ends. The germline V gene encodes CDR1 MNHEY and CDR2 SMNVEV (reference sequence). In DNA, the CDR3 is TGTGCCAGCAGGCCCCAGGTTGAGGAAAAACTGTTTTTT. It yields the protein CASRPQVEEKLFF.

This chain links TRBV28 with TRBJ2-7; 10 bases are shared with TRBD1. Trimming removed 6 bases from V and 5 bases from J; junction bases left unmatched: 10. Per the germline V gene, CDR1 is MDHEN and CDR2 is SYDVKM. The CDR3 is 15 residues long. The CDR3 sequence: CASRPLGQGYDEQYF. Written as DNA, the CDR3 is TGTGCCAGCAGACCCCTGGGACAGGGGTACGACGAGCAGTACTTC.

This clone has just one count. The V and J genes are TRBV7-2 and TRBJ1-3; D unclear. The CDR3 has 15 amino acids. With 5 bases removed from V and 0 bases from J, the gap between germline ends came to 11 bases. CDR1 and CDR2 from the germline V gene are SGHTA and FQGNSA. CDR3 nucleotide sequence: TGTGCCAGCAGCCCCCGGTCTACCTCTGGAAACACCATATATTTT. Protein sequence: CASSPRSTSGNTIYF.

This sequence joins TRBV27 and TRBJ1-4; TRBD1 might be the D (6 bases). The CDR3 is 15 residues long. Germline V gene sequence: CDR1 MNHEY, CDR2 SMNVEV (reference sequence). The V end was cut by 4 bases, the J end by 4 bases, with 13 bases between. The CDR3 DNA sequence: TGTGCCAGCAGTTCGGGGGGCTGGGATAATGAAAAACTGTTTTTT. It specifies CASSSGGWDNEKLFF.

This clone was counted a single time. The V gene is TRBV30, the J gene TRBJ1-1; D gene ambiguous. Trimming pared 0 bases from V and 6 bases from J, leaving 35 bases between. This CDR3 contains 21 residues. Germline V CDR1 and CDR2: GTSNPN, SVGIG (reference sequence). In DNA, the CDR3 is TGTGCCTGGAGTGTAGCCTCCGTTAGAGTGCAGAGTCGGGGTCGAAATCCTGAAGCTTTCTTT. Translated, it gives CAWSVASVRVQSRGRNPEAFF.